This T cell receptor (beta chain) was captured by sequencing in a study of cytomegalovirus exposure and HLA in healthy donors. Remarks on this clone: Its antigen is not identified.

The study's findings and limits: The authors later found HLA-associated TCR beta chains more clonally expanded than equally common others. Analyzed later, most CMV-associated TCR beta chains appeared HLA-restricted. The classifier reportedly diagnosed cytomegalovirus status with high specificity and sensitivity. Later findings reportedly placed an Asian-associated ancestry cluster below the approximately 630-donor mean for N-insertions.

Primers included in the PCR were 60 Vbeta and 13 Jbeta primers. Some clones are missing from TCRdb's copy, which holds only in-frame ones; the method was immunoSEQ multiplex PCR. The profile covers a few hundred thousand clones, with approximately 82% appearing a single time and about 7.3% taken by the ten largest. The CDR3 spans 14 residues. Germline V gives CDR1 SGDLS, CDR2 YYNGEE. Trimming left V 4 bases short and J 5 bases short, with 15 bases between. Sequences were obtained from PBMCs. J is TRBJ2-5 and V is TRBV9; D might be TRBD1 (6 bases). The receptor comes from an older woman in good health and CMV-seropositive. CDR3 protein: CASSTPGVEETQYF. The DNA of the CDR3 is TGTGCCAGCAGCACTCCAGGGGTAGAGGAGACCCAGTACTTC. Based on the CDR3 plus reference TRBV9 and TRBJ2-5, the full variable domain is DSGVTQTPKHLITATGQRVTLRCSPRSGDLSVYWYQQSLDQGLQFLIQYYNGEERAKGNILERFSAQQFPDLHSELNLSSLELGDSALYFCASSTPGVEETQYFGPGTRLLVL.